A single sample is the source of the 14 T cell receptor beta chains below, sequenced in a study of cytomegalovirus exposure and HLA in healthy donors. PCR employed 60 Vbeta and 13 Jbeta primers. Repertoires were generated with immunoSEQ multiplex PCR, while TCRdb's copy carries only in-frame clones and drops some. The sample lists roughly 200,000 clones; 70% to 80% were seen once. The sequencing sample was made of PBMCs. The receptors shown here come from a woman between 55 and 75 years old in good health and CMV-seropositive.

This clone was counted between two and nine times. The rearrangement joins TRBV18 to TRBJ2-3; unclear D gene. Germline V gene lookup returns CDR1 KGHSH and CDR2 LQKENI. CDR3 size: 14 residues. The V end lost 2 bases, the J end lost 2 bases, and 8 bases lay between the germline ends. CDR3 amino acids: CASSPVTNTDTQYF. The CDR3 DNA reads TGTGCCAGCTCACCAGTGACAAACACAGATACGCAGTATTTT.

The J gene is TRBJ2-2, the V gene TRBV10-1; 9 positions match TRBD1. J lost 1 base, V lost 9 bases, and 3 bases had no gene match. This CDR3 is 14 amino acids long. CDR1 is WNHNN and CDR2 is SYGVQD in the germline V gene (reference sequence). Written as DNA, the CDR3 is TGCGCCAGACCGGACAGGGGGAACACCGGGGAGCTGTTTTTT. Translating gives CARPDRGNTGELFF.

This clone was observed a few times. The V gene is TRBV11-2, the J gene TRBJ2-2; TRBD2 might be the D (6 bases). The V gene lost 2 bases and the J gene lost 0 bases, with 13 bases spanning the gap. The length of the CDR3 is 17 residues. The germline V gene encodes CDR1 SGHAT and CDR2 FQNNGV. The CDR3 reads CASSLSLRGPNTGELFF. In DNA form, the CDR3 reads TGTGCCAGCAGCTTAAGTCTGCGGGGCCCGAACACCGGGGAGCTGTTTTTT.

The chain carries TRBV19 and TRBJ1-1; TRBD1 might be the D (6 bases). V lost 6 bases, J lost 0 bases, and 14 bases lay in between. The CDR3 consists of 15 residues. Germline V gives CDR1 LNHDA, CDR2 SQIVND (reference sequence). The CDR3 loop is CASSTSGHLNTEAFF. CDR3 nucleotides: TGTGCCAGTAGCACATCGGGACACCTGAACACTGAAGCTTTCTTT.

This chain's CDR3 is CASSQGQEEFF. CDR3 nucleotide sequence: TGTGCCAGCAGCCAGGGACAGGAGGAGTTCTTC. This chain connects TRBV7-6 to TRBJ2-1; TRBD1 agrees at 8 bases. The length of the CDR3 is 11 residues. J gave up 14 bases and V 5 bases, and 5 bases lay outside the gene matches. From germline, CDR1 is SGHVS and CDR2 FNYEAQ.

This sequence joins TRBV19 and TRBJ1-1; D is unclear. With 4 bases removed from V and 1 base from J, the gap between germline ends came to 13 bases. Per the germline V gene, CDR1 is LNHDA and CDR2 is SQIVND (reference sequence). The CDR3 length is 15 residues. Here the CDR3 DNA reads TGTGCCAGTAGTACAAACCGGGAGCCGAACACTGAAGCTTTCTTT. It is translated as CASSTNREPNTEAFF.

This clone was seen only a few times. J is TRBJ2-2 and V is TRBV5-1; the D is unclear. V was trimmed by 4 bases and J by 0 bases, leaving 13 bases between them. The CDR3 runs to 16 residues. The germline gives CDR1 SGHRS, CDR2 YFSETQ. The CDR3 region has the DNA TGCGCCAGCAGCCCGTTGGAGATAGCGAACACCGGGGAGCTGTTTTTT. Translating gives CASSPLEIANTGELFF.

This chain joins TRBV14 and TRBJ2-7, with TRBD2 matching 10 bases. CDR1 and CDR2 (germline): SGHDN, FVKESK. CDR3 length: 16 amino acids. The V and J ends lost 1 base and 3 bases, in that order; junction bases with no gene match: 6. CDR3 residues: CASSQGRIAGGYEQYF. The CDR3 DNA sequence: TGTGCCAGCAGCCAAGGACGGATAGCGGGGGGCTACGAGCAGTACTTC.

This clone was picked up one time. The gene calls are TRBV30 and TRBJ2-4; D gene unclear. The CDR3 length is 14 residues. V gave up 2 bases and J gave up 3 bases, with 11 bases separating them. The germline CDR1 and CDR2 sequences are GTSNPN and SVGIG (reference sequence). CDR3 bases: TGTGCCTGGAGTCCTACAGTTAACAAAAACATTCAGTACTTC. This sequence encodes CAWSPTVNKNIQYF.

V is TRBV25-1 and J is TRBJ2-1; 9 bases line up with TRBD1. Trimming at V came to 1 base and at J to 12 bases, leaving 10 bases not matched to a gene. The CDR3 consists of 15 residues. Germline loops: CDR1 MGHDK, CDR2 SYGVNS. CDR3 coding DNA: TGTGCCAGCAGTGAATCGGGACAGGGTTTTCGGGGGCAGTTCTTC. This sequence encodes CASSESGQGFRGQFF.

The genes are TRBV11-2 and TRBJ1-4; TRBD1 aligns across 7 bases. Germline assignment: CDR1 SGHAT and CDR2 FQNNGV. This CDR3 is built from 14 residues. V was clipped by 8 bases and J by 4 bases; unmatched bases: 7. The CDR3 loop is CASGPQGINEKLFF. CDR3 DNA sequence: TGTGCCAGCGGCCCACAGGGGATTAATGAAAAACTGTTTTTT.

This clone was seen more than once but under ten times. The chain is built from TRBV27 and TRBJ2-3; 7 positions match TRBD1. The CDR3 loop spans 14 amino acids. Looked up from germline, CDR1 is MNHEY and CDR2 is SMNVEV (reference sequence). The junction had 6 bases not matched to a gene; V was cut back by 7 bases and J by 2 bases. CDR3 DNA sequence: TGTGCCAGCAATTACAGGGGTATCACAGATACGCAGTATTTT. Encoded protein: CASNYRGITDTQYF.

The V and J genes are TRBV29-1 and TRBJ2-1; no firm D call. Per the germline V gene, CDR1 is SQVTM and CDR2 is ANQGSEA. V was shortened by 7 bases and J by 9 bases, with 13 bases between the two germline ends. CDR3 length: 11 residues. For the CDR3, the DNA is TGCAGCGCTGGTGCTGGGCCTGAGCAGTTCTTC. Protein product: CSAGAGPEQFF.

The rearrangement links TRBV7-9 to TRBJ2-2, with unresolved D. V was trimmed by 3 bases and J by 3 bases, leaving 11 bases between them. The V gene's germline CDR1 is SEHNR and CDR2 FQNEAQ (reference sequence). This CDR3 region has 15 residues. The CDR3 coding sequence is TGTGCCAGCAGCTTCTCAAAACAGTACACCGGGGAGCTGTTTTTT. This sequence encodes CASSFSKQYTGELFF.